The rows below give T cell receptor beta chains drawn from one sample of a study of blood T cell repertoires in COVID-19. The repertoire was sequenced with immunoSEQ multiplex PCR; TCRdb's copy has only in-frame clones and lacks some. The data contain under 95,000 clones, around 87% of them singletons. Sequenced material: peripheral blood. The receptors here all came from a human donor with acute or convalescent COVID-19. The donor label of this sample is uncertain. The CDR3 runs from the conserved cysteine through the conserved F or W. The order of the fields is D gene, clone size, V gene, J gene, CDR3 DNA, CDR3 protein. A D gene is named only where the DNA matches it firmly. Some rows have no size entry. The others give once, few or many, or a class for an expanded clone.

>-|-|TRBV12-1|TRBJ1-1
TGTGCCAGCAGCCCGACAGGTGAAGCTTTCTTT
CASSPTGEAFF
>-|-|TRBV10-3|TRBJ1-1
TGTGCCATCAGTGTGCAGGGTGACACTGAAGCTTTCTTT
CAISVQGDTEAFF
>TRBD1|once|TRBV7-9|TRBJ1-2
TGTGCCAGCAGCTTAGGCGCGACAGGGGATGGCTACACCTTC
CASSLGATGDGYTF
>-|-|TRBV29-1|TRBJ2-1
TGCAGCGTCACCTACAATGAGCAGTTCTTC
CSVTYNEQFF
>TRBD1|-|TRBV5-1|TRBJ1-5
TGCGCCAGCAGCTTGGAGGGGACAGGTTATCAGCCCCAGCATTTT
CASSLEGTGYQPQHF
>TRBD1|-|TRBV27|TRBJ2-2
TGTGCCAGCAGTTCCGGGACAGGGGGAGGGGAGCTGTTTTTT
CASSSGTGGGELFF
>-|few|TRBV6-5|TRBJ2-7
TGTGCCAGCAAGGACAGATACTCCTACGAGCAGTACTTC
CASKDRYSYEQYF
>-|-|TRBV5-1|TRBJ2-2
TGCGCCAGCAGCTTGGTTGGGCCGAACACCGGGGAGCTGTTTTTT
CASSLVGPNTGELFF
>-|-|TRBV7-9|TRBJ1-1
TGTGCCAGCATCCTTATGAACACTGAAGCTTTCTTT
CASILMNTEAFF
>-|once|TRBV6-2/TRBV6-3|TRBJ1-5
TGTGCCAGCAGCCTCGACGGGAATCAGCCCCAGCATTTT
CASSLDGNQPQHF